One and the same sample provided the 17 T cell receptor beta chains below, sequenced in a study of Graves' ophthalmopathy and Graves' hyperthyroidism. Amplified material comprised TCR beta CDR3 regions derived from RNA transcripts. A first-round RT-PCR used HTBI primers, followed by a second-round multiplex PCR. TCRdb re-analysed the multiplex PCR reads in MiXCR, keeping a single row per CDR3 protein. The sample carries 300,000 to 450,000 distinct CDR3 sequences, approximately 18% recorded once. Sequencing used peripheral blood. The receptors here all came from an adult woman with stable Graves' hyperthyroidism.

For this clonotype: Possible read error: a much larger clone is one base away. CDR3 in DNA: TGTGCCAGCAGTTCGGCCCGCCGGACCCAGCACTTC. Translating gives CASSSARRTQHF. The rearrangement joins TRBV12-3 or TRBV12-4 to TRBJ2-5; unclear D gene. The CDR3 covers 12 residues.

The chain recombines TRBV20-1 with TRBJ1-1; D gene unclear. The CDR3 extends over 11 amino acids. The germline gives CDR1 DFQATT, CDR2 SNEGSKA (reference sequence). V gave up 1 base and J gave up 7 bases, with 7 bases separating them. CDR3 in amino acids: CSARGVIEAFF. CDR3 coding DNA: TGCAGTGCTAGAGGTGTGATTGAAGCTTTCTTT.

This clonotype came up many times. The chain has TRBV12-3 or TRBV12-4 and TRBJ2-6, with 7 positions matching TRBD1. The CDR3 has 16 amino acids. V was clipped by 5 bases and J by 4 bases; unmatched bases: 8. The CDR3 spells CASSLQGSAGANVLTF. In DNA, the CDR3 is TGTGCCAGCAGTCTACAGGGGTCGGCCGGGGCCAACGTCCTGACTTTC.

This clonotype was seen many times. The chain has TRBV12-3 or TRBV12-4 and TRBJ2-7; 8 bases are a match to TRBD1. This CDR3 is 14 amino acids long. Losses at the gene ends were 5 bases for V and 1 base for J; bases not matched to a gene: 4. The CDR3 is CASSQTGVSYEQYF. The DNA of the CDR3 is TGTGCCAGCAGTCAGACAGGGGTATCCTACGAGCAGTACTTC.

On this clonotype itself: A read error may explain this, as a much larger clone is one base away. The chain joins TRBV20-1 to TRBJ2-7; D might be TRBD1 or TRBD2, each matching 6 bases. The CDR3 spans 16 residues. The germline gives CDR1 DFQATT, CDR2 SNEGSKA (reference sequence). V was clipped by 0 bases and J by 9 bases, with 24 bases between them. The CDR3 region has the DNA TGCAGTGCTAGAGATCCTCCTCCGGGGGCCAGGAACGGGCAGTACTTC. Translation gives CSARDPPPGARNGQYF.

This clonotype was seen at least ten times. This rearrangement joins TRBV19 to TRBJ1-2, with D unclear. The length of the CDR3 is 11 residues. CDR1 and CDR2 from the germline V gene are LNHDA and SQIVND (reference sequence). V lost 3 bases, J lost 8 bases, and 7 bases lay in between. CDR3 region: CASSIRGGYTF. CDR3 bases: TGTGCCAGTAGTATTAGAGGAGGCTACACCTTC.

A single count supports this clonotype. This rearrangement joins TRBV12-5 to TRBJ2-5; D not certain. The CDR3 contains 13 residues. Per the germline V gene, CDR1 is LGHNT and CDR2 is FRNRAP. Trimming took off 6 bases at V and 5 bases at J, with 13 bases between the two ends. Here the CDR3 reads CASGSWDTETQYF. The CDR3, as DNA: TGTGCTAGTGGATCCTGGGATACGGAGACCCAGTACTTC.

This clonotype was seen repeatedly, ten times or more. J is TRBJ2-7 and V is TRBV6-5; 14 nucleotides align to TRBD2. This CDR3 has 17 residues. The V gene's germline CDR1 is MNHEY and CDR2 SVGAGI. J was trimmed by 1 base and V by 0 bases; bases with no gene match: 2. This CDR3 reads CASSYSGLAGESYEQYF. Here the CDR3 DNA reads TGTGCCAGCAGTTACTCGGGACTAGCGGGGGAATCCTACGAGCAGTACTTC.

This clonotype came up many times. The chain joins TRBV7-9 to TRBJ2-6; D ambiguous. The CDR3 runs 12 residues. The V and J ends lost 4 bases and 4 bases respectively, with 2 bases between them. Germline assignment: CDR1 SEHNR and CDR2 FQNEAQ (reference sequence). CDR3 amino acids: CASSWGANVLTF. The CDR3 DNA reads as TGTGCCAGCAGCTGGGGGGCCAACGTCCTGACTTTC.

This clonotype was counted ten times or more. The CDR3 DNA is TGTGCCAGTAGTTCCGGACCAAACTCTGGAAACACCATATATTTT. Its translation: CASSSGPNSGNTIYF. The rearrangement joins TRBV19 to TRBJ1-3; D remains unclear. With 5 bases removed from V and 0 bases from J, the gap between germline ends came to 11 bases. CDR1 LNHDA and CDR2 SQIVND come from the germline V gene (reference sequence). This CDR3 is 15 amino acids long. Full variable domain (outside the CDR3, taken from reference TRBV19 and TRBJ1-3): DGGITQSPKYLFRKEGQNVTLSCEQNLNHDAMYWYRQDPGQGLRLIYYSQIVNDFQKGDIAEGYSVSREKKESFPLTVTSAQKNPTAFYLCASSSGPNSGNTIYFGEGSWLTVV.

The chain joins TRBV2 to TRBJ1-5, with D possibly TRBD1 on 5 matching bases. This CDR3 contains 14 residues. V was pared by 3 bases and J by 3 bases, with 9 bases between. Per the germline V gene, CDR1 is SNHLY and CDR2 is FYNNEI. CDR3 DNA: TGTGCCAGCAGTGAGGACACGGTCAATCAGCCCCAGCATTTT. Encoded protein: CASSEDTVNQPQHF. Using reference TRBV2 and TRBJ1-5 for the parts outside the CDR3, the full variable domain is EPEVTQTPSHQVTQMGQEVILRCVPISNHLYFYWYRQILGQKVEFLVSFYNNEISEKSEIFDDQFSVERPDGSNFTLKIRSTKLEDSAMYFCASSEDTVNQPQHFGDGTRLSIL.

This clonotype was detected ten times or more. The chain combines TRBV18 with TRBJ1-1; 8 bases agree with TRBD1. V lost 5 bases to trimming and J lost 0 bases; unmatched junction nucleotides: 11. CDR1 is KGHSH and CDR2 is LQKENI in the germline V gene. There are 17 residues in the CDR3. The CDR3 protein is CASSSTGALDVNTEAFF. CDR3 nucleotide sequence: TGTGCCAGCTCATCGACAGGGGCGTTAGACGTGAACACTGAAGCTTTCTTT.

In its sample, this clonotype was seen many times. The V call is TRBV5-1, the J call TRBJ2-5; 8 bases match TRBD2. Germline assignment: CDR1 SGHRS and CDR2 YFSETQ. J was trimmed by 3 bases and V by 7 bases; bases with no gene match: 2. The CDR3 consists of 12 residues. The CDR3: CASRSGKETQYF. In DNA form, the CDR3 reads TGCGCCAGCCGTAGCGGGAAAGAGACCCAGTACTTC.

A word on this clonotype: This sequence may be a read error, since a much larger clone differs from it by one base. The chain carries TRBV5-1 and TRBJ1-1; 8 bases are a match to TRBD1. Germline CDR1 reads SGHRS; CDR2 reads YFSETQ. The V segment lost 1 base and the J segment 4 bases; nucleotides outside the gene matches: 9. The CDR3 sequence is 16 residues long. DNA of the CDR3: TGCGCCAGCAGCTTGCAACTGGGACAGGAGACCACTGAAGCTTTCTTT. Translated: CASSLQLGQETTEAFF.

This clonotype was seen a handful of times. A read error may explain this, as a much larger clone is one base away. The chain combines TRBV20-1 with TRBJ2-2; D is tentatively TRBD1 or TRBD2 (5 bases each). The CDR3 is 13 residues long. Germline V gene lookup returns CDR1 DFQATT and CDR2 SNEGSKA (reference sequence). Here the CDR3 DNA reads TGCAGTGCTAGCTCTGTGGGGACCGGGGAGCTGTGTTTT. This codes for CSASSVGTGELCF.

This clonotype has ten or more counts. This rearrangement joins TRBV20-1 to TRBJ2-7, with D perhaps given as TRBD1 or TRBD2 (5 bases each). The CDR3 is 10 amino acids. The germline V gene has CDR1 DFQATT and CDR2 SNEGSKA (reference sequence). The V end was cut by 6 bases, the J end by 7 bases, with 10 bases between. The CDR3 DNA reads as TGCAGTGCGGGACCGGAGGAGCAGTACTTC. Amino acids: CSAGPEEQYF.

This clonotype was detected many times. This chain connects TRBV6-1 to TRBJ1-1; D is undetermined. Trimming took 6 bases from V and 0 from J, leaving 11 bases between them. Per the germline V gene, CDR1 is MNHNS and CDR2 is SASEGT. This CDR3 contains 14 residues. CDR3 in amino acids: CASRERRMNTEAFF. CDR3 sequence (DNA): TGTGCCAGCAGAGAGCGACGGATGAACACTGAAGCTTTCTTT.